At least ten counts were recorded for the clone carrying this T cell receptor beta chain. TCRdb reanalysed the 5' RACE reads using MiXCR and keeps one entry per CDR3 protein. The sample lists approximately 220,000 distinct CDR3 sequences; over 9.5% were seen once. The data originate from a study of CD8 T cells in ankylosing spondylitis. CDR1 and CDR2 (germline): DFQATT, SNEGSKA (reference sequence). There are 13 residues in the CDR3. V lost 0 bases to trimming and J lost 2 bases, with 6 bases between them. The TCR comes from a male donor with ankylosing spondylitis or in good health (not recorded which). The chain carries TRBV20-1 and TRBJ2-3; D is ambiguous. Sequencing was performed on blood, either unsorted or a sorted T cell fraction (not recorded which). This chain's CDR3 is CSARDSPTDTQYF. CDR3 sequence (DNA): TGCAGTGCTAGAGACTCCCCCACAGATACGCAGTATTTT.